This T cell receptor beta chain emerged from a study of identifying expanded T cells in peripheral blood (dated by TCRdb to the late 2010s). About the full investigation: Separate aliquots of the same genomic DNA pool were sequenced to produce technical replicates, and four replicates were compared in pairs.

The immunoSEQ Assay, which uses bias-controlled multiplex PCR amplification of genomic DNA, was used to profile TCRbeta CDR3 regions. The original methods were these. The absolute abundance of each unique TCRbeta CDR3 region was quantified after sequences were collapsed and filtered. Differential abundance was tested with a binomial (Fisher-equivalent) model and with a beta-binomial model adding time-dependent variance fitted from healthy donors. Clones with fewer than 5 combined templates were excluded, and clones with Benjamini-Hochberg FDR below 0.01 were called differentially abundant. The form v = (b*log(k)+a)^2 was used to model beta-binomial variance as a function of total template count across the two samples. TCRdb stores this immuneACCESS table with in-frame sequences only. Part of the clones is absent; in the studies checked, under half of the shortfall reflects unresolved V genes, and no reason is known for the rest. Clonal size and the V and J genes are those of that table, whereas D and trimming came from the DNA. The sample table records just under 65,000 clones; approximately 89% of these occur just once. In total, the top ten clones hold 4.7% of the sample.

As for this clone: Its antigen is still unknown. No base-level quality is on record; no much larger clone is a single base apart.

During the collection period, no infections or other immune events were recorded for the healthy donors. To calibrate time-dependent variance in a beta-binomial model of T-cell clone differential abundance, blood repertoires from healthy donors were used as a training cohort. The training cohort was composed of around ten healthy donors, 3 female and 7 male. On average the donors were around 41 years old, and their ages spanned about 29 to 64 years. Obtained from a commercial supplier, whole blood was collected from each healthy donor at three time points set two to three weeks apart. Genomic DNA was extracted from unsorted whole blood for immunosequencing. The cysteine opens and the phenylalanine closes a CDR3 of 15 amino acids. The retained sequence is limited to the CDR3, 45 bases, with the frame set at the first base. V was cut back by 3 bases and J by 4 bases, leaving a gap of 13 bases between them. Reading the germline V gene gives CDR1 SGHDT and CDR2 YYEEEE.

Findings and caveats that apply to the study as a whole: The beta-binomial model significantly reduced the number of clones called differentially abundant and the false-positive rate across all healthy-donor time intervals. The authors expected that over much longer intervals, such as months to years, biological variance in healthy repertoires might increase even further. Across all healthy donors, variance in clone template counts between approximately 2-week samples was found to increase significantly with total template count. The binomial model flagged about 1.2 differentially abundant clones between technical replicates, compared with about 15 over approximately 2 weeks and roughly 19 over approximately four weeks.

Sequenced: blood. This TCR was sampled from a person aged 18-70 years in good health. The rearrangement joined TRBV5-6 to TRBJ2-2; the D segment could be TRBD2, given 6 matching bases. This receptor carries the CDR3 CASSSAGRLTGELFF. Read as DNA, the sequence is TGTGCCAGCAGCTCGGCCGGGAGACTCACCGGGGAGCTGTTTTTT.